The 30 T cell receptor beta chains presented below share a single source sample, sequenced in a study of cytomegalovirus exposure and HLA in healthy donors (dated by TCRdb to the late 2010s). Library preparation was by the immunoSEQ multiplex PCR assay. The multiplex PCR relied on a mix of 60 forward primers for TCR Vbeta segments and 13 reverse primers for TCR Jbeta segments. In TCRdb, the immuneACCESS table is reduced to in-frame sequences with V and J assigned. These tables do not hold every clone; where another copy was compared, an unresolved V gene accounts for under half, and the others remain unexplained. The sample yields approximately 110,000 clones; about 81% were counted once. The top ten clones comprise about 1% of the sample. The source material was PBMCs. The receptors come from a woman in her 30s in good health and CMV-seronegative.

The chain employs TRBV30 and TRBJ2-1; D uncertain. This CDR3 is built from 15 residues. Per the germline V gene, CDR1 is GTSNPN and CDR2 is SVGIG (reference sequence). V lost 6 bases to trimming and J lost 0 bases, with 15 bases between them. The CDR3 here is CACPFFGSSYNEQFF. Written as DNA, the CDR3 is TGTGCCTGCCCTTTTTTTGGCAGCTCCTACAATGAGCAGTTCTTC.

The chain couples TRBV27 to TRBJ2-1; D gene ambiguous. The CDR3 extends over 14 amino acids. Trimming left V 0 bases short and J 7 bases short, with 10 bases between. Germline assignment: CDR1 MNHEY and CDR2 SMNVEV (reference sequence). CDR3 sequence: CASSLSGPRNEQFF. The CDR3 DNA follows: TGTGCCAGCAGTTTATCGGGCCCCAGGAATGAGCAGTTCTTC.

The chain uses TRBV30 and TRBJ1-2; 11 bases are a match to TRBD1. The CDR3 covers 12 residues. J gave up 4 bases and V 8 bases, and 3 bases lay outside the gene matches. Germline lookup yields CDR1 GTSNPN and CDR2 SVGIG (reference sequence). The CDR3 reads CAMGTGGYGYTF. CDR3 sequence (DNA): TGTGCCATGGGGACAGGGGGCTATGGCTACACCTTC.

The CDR3 here is CASGHEAFF. In DNA, the CDR3 is TGTGCCAGCGGCCATGAAGCTTTCTTT. The rearrangement joins TRBV12-1 to TRBJ1-1; TRBD1, as called in the table, went unchecked against the DNA. TRBV12-1 is recorded as a pseudogene. This CDR3 comprises 9 residues.

The chain has TRBV5-1 and TRBJ2-7; D is undetermined. V was clipped by 4 bases and J by 2 bases, with 13 bases between them. Germline assignment: CDR1 SGHRS and CDR2 YFSETQ. This CDR3 contains 14 residues. CDR3 amino acids: CASSPQDMTYEQYF. Written as DNA, the CDR3 is TGCGCCAGCAGCCCACAAGACATGACCTACGAGCAGTACTTC.

The chain recombines TRBV18 with TRBJ2-5; 10 nucleotides line up with TRBD2. This CDR3 is 17 amino acids long. The J segment lost 4 bases and the V segment lost 1 base, leaving 9 bases of the junction unmatched. The germline V gene encodes CDR1 KGHSH and CDR2 LQKENI. Here the CDR3 DNA reads TGTGCCAGCTCACCACGCCTAGCGGGGGCGGCTGCAGAGACCCAGTACTTC. Its translation: CASSPRLAGAAAETQYF.

V gene TRBV5-4 combines with J gene TRBJ2-5; perhaps TRBD2 as D (6 bases). CDR3 length: 16 amino acids. CDR1 is SGHNT, CDR2 YYREEE, per germline (reference sequence). Trimming removed 4 bases at V and 5 bases at J, with 21 bases between. The CDR3 DNA sequence: TGTGCCAGCAGCAACCCTGAGTTGGCGGAGGGGGAGACCCAGTACTTC. Amino acids: CASSNPELAEGETQYF.

The V and J genes are TRBV6-5 and TRBJ2-2; D is possibly TRBD2 (6 bases). V lost 4 bases and J 3 bases, leaving 12 bases between the germline ends. The CDR3 is 15 amino acids. CDR1 and CDR2 (germline): MNHEY, SVGAGI. The CDR3 nucleotides read TGTGCCAGCAGTTCCCTAGCGAGTTACACCGGGGAGCTGTTTTTT. Translating it yields CASSSLASYTGELFF.

V usage is TRBV4-1 and J usage is TRBJ2-7, with D maybe TRBD1 (6 bases). This CDR3 is 14 amino acids long. V dropped 1 base and J dropped 3 bases, with 10 bases sitting between them. CDR1 and CDR2 from the germline V gene are MGHRA and YSYEKL. The CDR3 DNA is TGCGCCAGCAGCCAAGTTGGACAGCTCTACGAGCAGTACTTC. This encodes CASSQVGQLYEQYF.

The chain combines TRBV19 with TRBJ2-3, with D maybe TRBD2 (6 bases). Trimming took 7 bases from V and 2 from J, leaving 19 bases between them. Germline CDR1 is LNHDA and CDR2 is SQIVND (reference sequence). The CDR3 totals 16 residues. CDR3 bases: TGTGCCAGTACCCCGCCCCGGCGGGGTATCACAGATACGCAGTATTTT. The encoded protein is CASTPPRRGITDTQYF.

V usage is TRBV30 and J usage is TRBJ2-1; the match to TRBD2 covers 8 bases. The CDR3 is 15 amino acids. Per germline, CDR1 GTSNPN and CDR2 SVGIG (reference sequence). The V segment lost 1 base and the J segment 5 bases; nucleotides outside the gene matches: 7. Here the CDR3 reads CAWSGAGGWHNEQFF. The CDR3 DNA follows: TGTGCCTGGAGTGGGGCGGGGGGCTGGCACAATGAGCAGTTCTTC. Based on the CDR3 plus reference TRBV30 and TRBJ2-1, the full variable domain is SQTIHQWPATLVQPVGSPLSLECTVEGTSNPNLYWYRQAAGRGLQLLFYSVGIGQISSEVPQNLSASRPQDRQFILSSKKLLLSDSGFYLCAWSGAGGWHNEQFFGPGTRLTVL.

This clone came up a few times. This sequence joins TRBV18 and TRBJ2-1, with 10 bases lining up with TRBD2. Germline CDR1 reads KGHSH; CDR2 reads LQKENI. The CDR3 loop spans 17 amino acids. V shed 0 bases, J shed 8 bases, and the junction held 10 bases outside the gene matches. The CDR3 protein is CASSPPRSGRARDEQFF. The CDR3 DNA is TGTGCCAGCTCACCACCGAGGAGCGGGAGGGCCCGGGATGAGCAGTTCTTC.

Here the CDR3 DNA reads TGTGCCAGCAGCCAAGAAGAGACTTTCTACGAGCAGTACTTC. Residues: CASSQEETFYEQYF. The J gene is TRBJ2-5, the V gene TRBV4-2; D gene uncertain. The end of the DNA is better explained by TRBJ2-7, so the J call may be wrong. The CDR3 spans 14 residues. Germline V CDR1 and CDR2: LGHNA, YNFKEQ.

The V and J genes are TRBV18 and TRBJ2-3; 10 positions match TRBD2. This CDR3 has 16 amino acids. V lost 1 base and J lost 3; bases outside the gene matches: 4. Germline V lookup: CDR1 KGHSH, CDR2 LQKENI. The CDR3 nucleotides are TGTGCCAGCTCACCACGCGAGCGGGAGGGAACAGATACGCAGTATTTT. This gives the protein CASSPREREGTDTQYF.

DNA for the CDR3: TGTGCCAGCAGCTCGGAAGAGACCCAGTACTTC. Translating gives CASSSEETQYF. The chain recombines TRBV11-2 with TRBJ2-5; D gene ambiguous. The CDR3 sequence is 11 residues long. The V and J ends lost 4 bases and 3 bases respectively, with 3 bases between them. From germline, CDR1 is SGHAT and CDR2 FQNNGV.

A remark on this clone: Other nucleotide sequences from this sample produce the same CDR3. This chain links TRBV7-9 with TRBJ1-5, with D unresolved. Trimming took 3 bases from V and 6 from J, leaving 15 bases between them. From germline, CDR1 is SEHNR and CDR2 FQNEAQ (reference sequence). The CDR3 extends over 15 amino acids. CDR3 region: CASSFGDSGGQPQHF. The CDR3, as DNA: TGTGCCAGCAGCTTTGGTGATAGCGGAGGTCAGCCCCAGCATTTT.

This clone showed up just a few times. V is TRBV13 and J is TRBJ2-3; tentative D call: TRBD1 (6 bases). CDR1 is PRHDT and CDR2 is FYEKMQ in the germline V gene (reference sequence). The CDR3 spans 14 residues. Between the trimmed V and J ends, which lost 10 bases and 8 bases, there was a span of 22 bases. The CDR3 nucleotides read TGTGCCACCCCACTAGATCGGGACAAGGTTACGCAGTATTTT. It translates to CATPLDRDKVTQYF.

The rearrangement uses TRBV10-1 and TRBJ2-1; 9 nucleotides line up with TRBD2. The CDR3 has 16 amino acids. CDR1 is WNHNN, CDR2 SYGVQD, per germline (reference sequence). Trimming removed 10 bases from V and 6 bases from J; junction bases left unmatched: 16. CDR3 loop: CAITPYSGRGGNEQFF. Written as DNA, the CDR3 is TGCGCCATCACTCCCTATAGCGGGAGAGGCGGCAATGAGCAGTTCTTC.

The chain links TRBV9 to TRBJ2-1; D perhaps matches TRBD2 (6 bases). The CDR3 has 16 residues. V shed 3 bases and J shed 0 bases, with 13 bases lying between them. Germline V gene lookup returns CDR1 SGDLS and CDR2 YYNGEE. CDR3 in amino acids: CASSDRLDLSYNEQFF. CDR3 nucleotide sequence: TGTGCCAGCAGCGACCGACTAGACCTCTCCTACAATGAGCAGTTCTTC. The entire variable domain, with the rest obtained from reference TRBV9 and TRBJ2-1, is as follows: DSGVTQTPKHLITATGQRVTLRCSPRSGDLSVYWYQQSLDQGLQFLIQYYNGEERAKGNILERFSAQQFPDLHSELNLSSLELGDSALYFCASSDRLDLSYNEQFFGPGTRLTVL.

This chain links TRBV7-3 with TRBJ2-5; TRBD2 agrees at 11 bases. This CDR3 is 18 amino acids long. The germline V gene encodes CDR1 SGHTA and CDR2 FQGTGA. After removal of 1 base from V and 2 bases from J, the junction contained 9 bases not matched to a gene. CDR3 coding DNA: TGTGCCAGCAGCTTAAGGCCTAGCGGGGGGTCCATTCAAGAGACCCAGTACTTC. Its translation is CASSLRPSGGSIQETQYF. Together with reference TRBV7-3 and TRBJ2-5, the CDR3 gives the full variable domain: GAGVSQTPSNKVTEKGKYVELRCDPISGHTALYWYRQSLGQGPEFLIYFQGTGAADDSGLPNDRFFAVRPEGSVSTLKIQRTERGDSAVYLCASSLRPSGGSIQETQYFGPGTRLLVL.

The rearrangement links TRBV6-1 to TRBJ1-1; D might be TRBD1 (5 bases). The CDR3 is 13 residues long. Germline V gene sequence: CDR1 MNHNS, CDR2 SASEGT. Trimming took 9 bases from V and 7 from J, leaving 18 bases between them. The CDR3, as DNA: TGTGCCAGTAGCGAGCGGGGGAACCTTGAAGCTTTCTTT. The encoded protein is CASSERGNLEAFF.

V usage is TRBV6-1 and J usage is TRBJ1-4, with TRBD1 matching over 7 bases. Germline CDR1 and CDR2: MNHNS and SASEGT. CDR3 size: 15 residues. The trim removed 6 bases at V and 8 bases at J, leaving 12 bases unmatched. As DNA, the CDR3 is TGTGCCAGCAGCGCACCAACAGGGGTAGGGGAAAAACTGTTTTTT. Amino acid sequence: CASSAPTGVGEKLFF.

The rearrangement links TRBV15 to TRBJ1-2; D remains ambiguous. V lost 1 base to trimming and J lost 10 bases, with 10 bases between them. CDR3 length: 12 amino acids. From germline, CDR1 is LNHNV and CDR2 YYDKDF (reference sequence). The CDR3 loop reads CATSRVGENYTF. The CDR3 nucleotides are TGTGCCACCAGCAGAGTTGGGGAGAACTACACCTTC.

The chain has TRBV6-1 and TRBJ1-3; D is unresolved. The V end was cut by 8 bases, the J end by 3 bases, with 14 bases between. The CDR3 runs 14 residues. Looked up from germline, CDR1 is MNHNS and CDR2 is SASEGT. This chain's CDR3 is CASSGENFGNTIYF. CDR3 nucleotides: TGTGCCAGCTCCGGGGAGAACTTTGGAAACACCATATATTTT.

The rearrangement uses TRBV2 and TRBJ2-3, with TRBD2 identical over 11 bases. Trimming removed 6 bases from V and 5 bases from J; junction bases left unmatched: 13. Germline CDR1 reads SNHLY; CDR2 reads FYNNEI. The CDR3 sequence is 17 residues long. The CDR3 nucleotides read TGTGCCAGCAGCTGGGATATAGCGGGAGGGCCCGGAGATACGCAGTATTTT. It specifies CASSWDIAGGPGDTQYF.

The chain recombines TRBV9 with TRBJ2-1; the D gene is possibly TRBD2 (7 bases). The germline V and J ends were trimmed by 4 bases and 4 bases, with 15 bases remaining between them. The CDR3 loop spans 15 amino acids. Germline CDR1 and CDR2: SGDLS and YYNGEE. This CDR3 reads CASSLIGGGYNEQFF. DNA for the CDR3: TGTGCCAGCAGCCTTATAGGGGGGGGTTACAATGAGCAGTTCTTC.

The genes are TRBV29-1 and TRBJ2-7, with TRBD1 matching 9 bases. The CDR3 has 13 residues. Germline CDR1 SQVTM, CDR2 ANQGSEA. Losses at the gene ends were 4 bases for V and 5 bases for J; bases not matched to a gene: 6. CDR3 DNA sequence: TGCAGCGTTGCAGGGACAGGGTACCACGAGCAGTACTTC. It is translated as CSVAGTGYHEQYF.

This chain connects TRBV5-1 to TRBJ2-5, with 9 bases aligning to TRBD2. With 1 base clipped from V and 3 bases from J, the junction kept 4 bases outside the gene matches. Germline-derived CDR1 and CDR2 are SGHRS and YFSETQ. This CDR3 has 15 amino acids. The CDR3 DNA is TGCGCCAGCAGCTTGAACCCTAGCGGGGAAGAGACCCAGTACTTC. Encoded protein: CASSLNPSGEETQYF.

This sequence joins TRBV30 and TRBJ1-5; 9 bases map to TRBD1. The CDR3 has 14 residues. Germline CDR1 GTSNPN, CDR2 SVGIG (reference sequence). With V trimmed by 2 bases and J by 6 bases, 5 bases remained unmatched. Written as DNA, the CDR3 is TGTGCCTGGAGTAGGACAGGGGTATTTCAGCCCCAGCATTTT. Translated, it gives CAWSRTGVFQPQHF.

Details on this clone: The junction and the germline gene differ at one end; a read error may be behind it. V gene TRBV7-9 combines with J gene TRBJ1-2, with TRBD1 as a possible D gene (5 bases). The CDR3 has 14 residues. Germline CDR1 and CDR2: SEHNR and FQNEAQ (reference sequence). CDR3 sequence: CSSTPPGEDYGYTF. CDR3 sequence (DNA): TGTTCCAGCACTCCCCCGGGGGAGGACTATGGCTACACCTTC.